These 20 T cell receptor beta chains share one sample of origin, sequenced in a study of identical twins (dated by TCRdb to about 2016). Library preparation employed 5' RACE. The sequencer was an Illumina HiSeq 2000. Clones were called with MiXCR by TCRdb after fastp trimmed the public reads at Q25, and only in-frame beta chains were retained. Rows are unified per CDR3 protein, each entry keeping the most common DNA and genes. In all, the sample holds approximately 220,000 distinct CDR3 sequences, and approximately 8% of those were seen once. The ten largest clones add up to under 6% of the sample. The same specimen was also included in a second study, on yellow fever vaccine responses in identical twins.

The sequencing sample was made of CD8+ T cells sorted from blood. The receptors here all came from a woman between 18 and 29 years old in good health.

This chain links TRBV27 with TRBJ2-7; the match to TRBD2 covers 10 bases. The CDR3 spans 15 residues. Germline V gives CDR1 MNHEY, CDR2 SMNVEV (reference sequence). With V trimmed by 3 bases and J by 6 bases, 8 bases remained unmatched. CDR3 loop: CASSLGVAGGREQYF. The DNA for the CDR3 is TGTGCCAGCAGTTTGGGGGTAGCGGGAGGTCGCGAGCAGTACTTC.

The chain employs TRBV10-3 and TRBJ2-3; 8 nucleotides align to TRBD1. The CDR3 extends over 16 amino acids. The germline gives CDR1 ENHRY, CDR2 SYGVKD. V trimming: 3 bases; J trimming: 2 bases; junction bases outside the gene matches: 7. This CDR3 reads CAISELTGGSTDTQYF. As DNA, the CDR3 is TGTGCCATCAGTGAACTTACAGGGGGTTCCACAGATACGCAGTATTTT.

The J gene is TRBJ2-1, the V gene TRBV7-8, with 7 bases aligning to TRBD1. After removal of 0 bases from V and 9 bases from J, the junction contained 8 bases not matched to a gene. The CDR3 is made up of 15 amino acids. Per germline, CDR1 SGHVS and CDR2 FQNEAQ. CDR3 residues: CASSLAPGQQSEQFF. The CDR3 DNA reads TGTGCCAGCAGCTTAGCGCCGGGACAGCAGAGTGAGCAGTTCTTC.

This clonotype has a handful of counts. The CDR3: CATSDFGGEGNEQFF. For the CDR3, the DNA is TGTGCCACCAGTGACTTCGGGGGGGAGGGGAATGAGCAGTTCTTC. The V and J genes are TRBV24-1 and TRBJ2-1; 8 nucleotides agree with TRBD2. Germline values: CDR1 KGHDR, CDR2 SFDVKD. This CDR3 is built from 15 residues. The V gene end was trimmed by 4 bases and the J gene end by 7 bases; junction bases not matched to a gene: 8.

V and J are TRBV20-1 and TRBJ1-1, with TRBD1 as a possible D gene (5 bases). Trimming took off 2 bases at V and 6 bases at J, with 16 bases between the two ends. The CDR3 runs to 14 residues. Germline values: CDR1 DFQATT, CDR2 SNEGSKA (reference sequence). Written as DNA, the CDR3 is TGCAGTGCTAGACCGCGGGGCGGCCGGGCTGAAGCTTTCTTT. It specifies CSARPRGGRAEAFF.

J is TRBJ2-1 and V is TRBV2; D might be TRBD2 (6 bases). The CDR3 runs to 14 residues. V was shortened by 6 bases and J by 8 bases, with 17 bases between the two germline ends. Per germline, CDR1 SNHLY and CDR2 FYNNEI. This CDR3 reads CASRDGSGFDEQFF. CDR3 DNA: TGTGCCAGCAGAGACGGGAGTGGTTTCGATGAGCAGTTCTTC. The full variable domain, its missing parts supplied by reference TRBV2 and TRBJ2-1, is EPEVTQTPSHQVTQMGQEVILRCVPISNHLYFYWYRQILGQKVEFLVSFYNNEISEKSEIFDDQFSVERPDGSNFTLKIRSTKLEDSAMYFCASRDGSGFDEQFFGPGTRLTVL.

This clonotype has more than one count but fewer than ten. The rearrangement uses TRBV14 and TRBJ2-1; the D gene could be TRBD1 or TRBD2 (6 bases each). V was cut by 1 base and J by 4 bases, with 14 bases left in between. Germline loops: CDR1 SGHDN, CDR2 FVKESK. The length of the CDR3 is 16 residues. The CDR3 nucleotides are TGTGCCAGCAGCCAAGCCCCGCGGGGACAATACAATGAGCAGTTCTTC. Its protein product is CASSQAPRGQYNEQFF.

This clonotype was counted at least ten times. The chain couples TRBV7-9 to TRBJ2-3; 8 bases are a match to TRBD2. The V segment lost 5 bases and the J segment 1 base; nucleotides outside the gene matches: 5. Germline CDR1 reads SEHNR; CDR2 reads FQNEAQ (reference sequence). CDR3 length: 15 residues. CDR3 loop: CASSPRGGGTDTQYF. CDR3 DNA sequence: TGTGCCAGCAGCCCCCGGGGGGGCGGCACAGATACGCAGTATTTT.

V gene TRBV4-1 combines with J gene TRBJ2-7, with D possibly TRBD2 on 6 matching bases. Germline CDR1 MGHRA, CDR2 YSYEKL. Trimming shortened V by 0 bases and J by 0 bases, and 18 bases separated the two germline ends. This CDR3 contains 18 residues. This CDR3 reads CASSQDKVGGDISYEQYF. In DNA form, the CDR3 reads TGCGCCAGCAGCCAAGATAAAGTCGGAGGGGATATCTCCTACGAGCAGTACTTC.

The chain is built from TRBV20-1 and TRBJ1-1, with 12 bases lining up with TRBD1. The germline gives CDR1 DFQATT, CDR2 SNEGSKA (reference sequence). This CDR3 region has 17 residues. V lost 2 bases and J lost 5; bases outside the gene matches: 12. For the CDR3, the DNA is TGCAGTGCTAGAACCCATCCGGGACAGGGGGCGCAGACTGAAGCTTTCTTT. Amino acids: CSARTHPGQGAQTEAFF.

This clonotype was seen many times. V and J are TRBV25-1 and TRBJ2-2; TRBD2 might be the D (6 bases). The CDR3 contains 12 residues. The V end was cut by 4 bases, the J end by 8 bases, with 8 bases between. CDR1 and CDR2 (germline): MGHDK, SYGVNS. The CDR3 sequence is CASSVGGGELFF. The CDR3 DNA reads TGTGCCAGCAGTGTCGGGGGAGGGGAGCTGTTTTTT.

The J gene is TRBJ2-3, the V gene TRBV6-5; 10 nucleotides align to TRBD2. The CDR3 extends over 17 amino acids. J was trimmed by 3 bases and V by 0 bases; bases with no gene match: 6. Germline lookup yields CDR1 MNHEY and CDR2 SVGAGI. CDR3 loop: CASSYSLAGGRTDTQYF. DNA of the CDR3: TGTGCCAGCAGTTACTCCTTAGCGGGGGGACGTACAGATACGCAGTATTTT.

This clonotype was seen repeatedly, ten times or more. The chain links TRBV28 to TRBJ2-7; tentatively, D is TRBD1 (5 bases). The CDR3 extends over 16 amino acids. The germline V gene has CDR1 MDHEN and CDR2 SYDVKM. V was shortened by 3 bases and J by 0 bases, with 15 bases between the two germline ends. The CDR3 DNA follows: TGTGCCAGCAGTTTTCGCCAGGACACCAACTCCTACGAGCAGTACTTC. Residues: CASSFRQDTNSYEQYF.

This clonotype was seen a few times. This rearrangement joins TRBV20-1 to TRBJ2-1; 7 bases align to TRBD2. The germline V gene has CDR1 DFQATT and CDR2 SNEGSKA (reference sequence). The CDR3 totals 15 residues. With V trimmed by 1 base and J by 0 bases, 3 bases remained unmatched. This chain's CDR3 is CSARGTSDSYNEQFF. The DNA of the CDR3 is TGCAGTGCTAGAGGTACTAGCGACTCCTACAATGAGCAGTTCTTC.

This clonotype was detected ten times or more. The chain links TRBV2 to TRBJ2-1, with 8 bases lining up with TRBD2. Germline loops: CDR1 SNHLY, CDR2 FYNNEI. The CDR3 sequence is 15 residues long. With 6 bases clipped from V and 1 base from J, the junction kept 5 bases outside the gene matches. Here the CDR3 reads CASRKSGSSYNEQFF. As DNA, the CDR3 is TGTGCCAGCAGGAAAAGCGGGAGTTCCTACAATGAGCAGTTCTTC.

This clonotype was seen repeatedly, ten times or more. J is TRBJ2-7 and V is TRBV3-1; D is ambiguous. Germline V CDR1 and CDR2: LGHDT, YNNKEL (reference sequence). V lost 0 bases, J lost 2 bases, and 14 bases lay in between. There are 16 residues in the CDR3. CDR3 coding DNA: TGTGCCAGCAGCCAAGATCCGGCTAGTTGGGCCTACGAGCAGTACTTC. It yields the protein CASSQDPASWAYEQYF.

The rearrangement links TRBV5-1 to TRBJ2-1; 7 positions match TRBD2. The CDR3 sequence is 15 residues long. The germline V gene has CDR1 SGHRS and CDR2 YFSETQ. The V gene end was trimmed by 4 bases and the J gene end by 2 bases; junction bases not matched to a gene: 6. CDR3 amino acids: CASSGSSGAYNEQFF. The CDR3 DNA reads TGCGCCAGCAGCGGGTCGAGCGGGGCCTACAATGAGCAGTTCTTC.

This clonotype was seen more than once but under ten times. The chain uses TRBV7-2 and TRBJ2-3; D gene uncertain. Trimming left V 1 base short and J 6 bases short, with 11 bases between. Germline assignment: CDR1 SGHTA and CDR2 FQGNSA. The CDR3 covers 14 residues. CDR3 protein: CASSLGFSMDTQYF. The CDR3 DNA is TGTGCCAGCAGCTTAGGATTCTCAATGGATACGCAGTATTTT.

This clonotype was detected many times. The chain links TRBV5-1 to TRBJ1-1; D not certain. Deletions cut 3 bases from V and 3 bases from J, with 9 bases between. The CDR3 has 13 amino acids. Germline V lookup: CDR1 SGHRS, CDR2 YFSETQ. The CDR3 nucleotides are TGCGCCAGCAGCTGGGTTGGTGACACTGAAGCTTTCTTT. Amino acids: CASSWVGDTEAFF. The complete variable domain, with remaining parts taken from reference TRBV5-1 and TRBJ1-1, reads KAGVTQTPRYLIKTRGQQVTLSCSPISGHRSVSWYQQTPGQGLQFLFEYFSETQRNKGNFPGRFSGRQFSNSRSEMNVSTLELGDSALYLCASSWVGDTEAFFGQGTRLTVV.

J is TRBJ2-6 and V is TRBV2; 8 nucleotides line up with TRBD2. The CDR3 covers 17 residues. V lost 6 bases and J lost 2; bases outside the gene matches: 9. From germline, CDR1 is SNHLY and CDR2 FYNNEI. As DNA, the CDR3 is TGTGCCAGCAGACTAGCGGCGGGGCCGACTGGGGCCAACGTCCTGACTTTC. Translation gives CASRLAAGPTGANVLTF.